The T cell receptor (beta chain) described here comes from a study of T cell repertoires in ileal Crohn's disease. Study in general: Thiopurines (approximately ten) or anti-TNF agents (18) were given postoperatively to about half.

Some clones are missing from TCRdb's copy, which holds only in-frame ones; the method was immunoSEQ multiplex PCR. The sample contains 1,100 or so clones, roughly 90% of which appear only once. The sorted cells were lamina propria lymphocytes from surgical specimens, first isolated by density gradient. Included were adult ileal or ileocolonic Crohn's patients indicated for ileocolonic resection. Germline CDR1 reads SGHDT; CDR2 reads YYEEEE. Trimming removed 1 base at V and 0 bases at J, with 8 bases between. CDR3 length: 14 amino acids. The sequencing sample was made of CD4+ T cells sorted from the ileum. This TCR came from an adult with Crohn's disease. The chain combines TRBV5-6 with TRBJ2-7; possible D gene TRBD1, 5 bases. In DNA form, the CDR3 reads TGTGCCAGCAGCTTGTACAGGAGCTCCTACGAGCAGTACTTC. Amino acids: CASSLYRSSYEQYF. Supplemented by reference TRBV5-6 and TRBJ2-7, the full variable domain reads DAGVTQSPTHLIKTRGQQVTLRCSPKSGHDTVSWYQQALGQGPQFIFQYYEEEERQRGNFPDRFSGHQFPNYSSELNVNALLLGDSALYLCASSLYRSSYEQYFGPGTRLTVT.